This is a list of T cell receptor beta chains from one sample in a study of OX40 agonist ivuxolimab in advanced cancers. Assay: immunoSEQ multiplex PCR; the TCRdb copy retains only in-frame clones and omits some. This sample has tens of thousands of clones, with 80% found just once. Sequenced here: CD4+ or CD8+ T cells sorted from blood, sampled in a trial of the OX40 agonist ivuxolimab. The source of these receptors is an adult with an advanced solid tumor such as melanoma, head and neck, liver or kidney cancer. CDR3s include the opening cysteine and the closing phenylalanine or tryptophan. A D gene is named only where the DNA matches it firmly. Clone sizes are given selectively: once, few, many, or a class where the clone is expanded.

j_gene: TRBJ1-2; d_gene: TRBD1; v_gene: TRBV6-5; len: 15; abundance: medium-sized; CDR3nt: TGTGCCAGCAGTTCCCACGGACAGGGAAACTATGGCTACACCTTC; CDR3aa: CASSSHGQGNYGYTF
j_gene: TRBJ2-7; d_gene: NA; v_gene: TRBV6-1; len: 13; abundance: NA; CDR3nt: TGTGCCAGCAGTGCGGAGCGGATCTACGAGCAGTACTTC; CDR3aa: CASSAERIYEQYF
j_gene: TRBJ2-2; d_gene: NA; v_gene: TRBV6-1; len: 14; abundance: NA; CDR3nt: TGTGCCAGCATCGGGATGTCGAACACCGGGGAGCTGTTTTTT; CDR3aa: CASIGMSNTGELFF
j_gene: TRBJ2-2; d_gene: NA; v_gene: TRBV7-2; len: 16; abundance: NA; CDR3nt: TGTGCCAGCAGCTTACGGCGGATCTCTAACACCGGGGAGCTGTTTTTT; CDR3aa: CASSLRRISNTGELFF
j_gene: TRBJ1-1; d_gene: NA; v_gene: TRBV19; len: 12; abundance: few; CDR3nt: TGTGCCAGTAGTCTGGGACTGACTGAAGCTTTCTTT; CDR3aa: CASSLGLTEAFF
j_gene: TRBJ1-2; d_gene: NA; v_gene: TRBV29-1; len: 13; abundance: NA; CDR3nt: TGCAGCGTGCCTAACAGGGTAAAGACCGGCTACACCTTC; CDR3aa: CSVPNRVKTGYTF
j_gene: TRBJ1-3; d_gene: NA; v_gene: TRBV4-1; len: 17; abundance: NA; CDR3nt: TGCGCCAGCAGCCAAGAGGGGTCGTTAGGCTCTGGAAACACCATATATTTT; CDR3aa: CASSQEGSLGSGNTIYF
j_gene: TRBJ2-2; d_gene: NA; v_gene: TRBV19; len: 14; abundance: NA; CDR3nt: TGTGCCAGTAGTAAGACAGGGAACACCGGGGAGCTGTTTTTT; CDR3aa: CASSKTGNTGELFF
j_gene: TRBJ2-3; d_gene: NA; v_gene: TRBV2; len: 16; abundance: NA; CDR3nt: TGTGCCAGCAGTGAAGGGCTAGCGACCTGGGGAGATACGCAGTATTTT; CDR3aa: CASSEGLATWGDTQYF
j_gene: TRBJ2-5; d_gene: TRBD1; v_gene: TRBV7-9; len: 13; abundance: NA; CDR3nt: TGTGCCAGCAGCTTCAGGGGGCAAGAGACCCAGTACTTC; CDR3aa: CASSFRGQETQYF
j_gene: TRBJ2-1; d_gene: NA; v_gene: TRBV11-3; len: 13; abundance: NA; CDR3nt: TGTGCCAGCAGCTTAGCCGGAGACAATGAGCAGTTCTTC; CDR3aa: CASSLAGDNEQFF
j_gene: TRBJ1-2; d_gene: TRBD1; v_gene: TRBV6-5; len: 15; abundance: NA; CDR3nt: TGTGCCAGCAGTTACTCGGCAGGGGGGCTCTATGGCTACACCTTC; CDR3aa: CASSYSAGGLYGYTF
j_gene: TRBJ2-3; d_gene: NA; v_gene: TRBV6-5; len: 14; abundance: NA; CDR3nt: TGTGCCAGCACTCTCCGTTCTTTTGGGGATACGCAGTATTTT; CDR3aa: CASTLRSFGDTQYF
j_gene: TRBJ1-4; d_gene: NA; v_gene: TRBV5-1; len: 15; abundance: NA; CDR3nt: TGCGCCAGCAGCGTTTTAGGGGGATCTAATGAAAAACTGTTTTTT; CDR3aa: CASSVLGGSNEKLFF
j_gene: TRBJ2-3; d_gene: NA; v_gene: TRBV28; len: 15; abundance: NA; CDR3nt: TGTGCCAGCAGTTTATGGGTGAATATAGGGGATACGCAGTATTTT; CDR3aa: CASSLWVNIGDTQYF
j_gene: TRBJ2-3; d_gene: NA; v_gene: TRBV29-1; len: 13; abundance: once; CDR3nt: TGCAGCTTGTCGACAGAAGGCACAGATACGCAGTATTTT; CDR3aa: CSLSTEGTDTQYF
j_gene: TRBJ1-2; d_gene: NA; v_gene: TRBV5-5; len: 14; abundance: NA; CDR3nt: TGTGCCAGCAGCTTAGAGGGGACGAGCTATGGCTACACCTTC; CDR3aa: CASSLEGTSYGYTF
j_gene: TRBJ1-2; d_gene: TRBD1; v_gene: TRBV28; len: 15; abundance: NA; CDR3nt: TGTGCCAGCAGTTCTTCACAGGGGTTCGGGTATGGCTACACCTTC; CDR3aa: CASSSSQGFGYGYTF
j_gene: TRBJ2-1; d_gene: NA; v_gene: TRBV27; len: 15; abundance: NA; CDR3nt: TGTGCCAGCAGTTTCCCCGGGACAAGGAACAATGAGCAGTTCTTC; CDR3aa: CASSFPGTRNNEQFF
j_gene: TRBJ2-3; d_gene: TRBD2; v_gene: TRBV11-3; len: 16; abundance: once; CDR3nt: TGTGCCAGCAGCCCGGGACTAGCCCCTGCCACAGATACGCAGTATTTT; CDR3aa: CASSPGLAPATDTQYF
j_gene: TRBJ2-1; d_gene: NA; v_gene: TRBV28; len: 15; abundance: NA; CDR3nt: TGTGCCAGCAGTTCCGCAGGGTGGGAGTACAATGAGCAGTTCTTC; CDR3aa: CASSSAGWEYNEQFF
j_gene: TRBJ2-3; d_gene: NA; v_gene: TRBV4-3; len: 21; abundance: NA; CDR3nt: TGCGCCAGCAGCCAAGGAAGGGGGACGGGGGCGCCTGGGGTAAGCACAGATACGCAGTATTTT; CDR3aa: CASSQGRGTGAPGVSTDTQYF
j_gene: TRBJ2-7; d_gene: TRBD1; v_gene: TRBV4-3; len: 15; abundance: NA; CDR3nt: TGCGCCAGCAGCCAAGATATTCAGGGGGTCTACGAGCAGTACTTC; CDR3aa: CASSQDIQGVYEQYF
j_gene: TRBJ2-7; d_gene: NA; v_gene: TRBV6-5; len: 15; abundance: once; CDR3nt: TGTGCCAGCAGAAGACAAAGGGACGGTAGCTACGAGCAGTACTTC; CDR3aa: CASRRQRDGSYEQYF
j_gene: TRBJ2-5; d_gene: NA; v_gene: TRBV10-3; len: 13; abundance: NA; CDR3nt: TGTGCCATCATGGGGCTTCAGGAGGAGACCCAGTACTTC; CDR3aa: CAIMGLQEETQYF
j_gene: TRBJ1-2; d_gene: NA; v_gene: TRBV6-5; len: 12; abundance: NA; CDR3nt: TGTGCCAGCAGTCCGAGCACAGGTGGCTACACCTTC; CDR3aa: CASSPSTGGYTF
j_gene: TRBJ1-4; d_gene: NA; v_gene: TRBV5-8; len: 15; abundance: NA; CDR3nt: TGTGCCAGCAGCTTGCGCCACACGAGTAATGAAAAACTGTTTTTT; CDR3aa: CASSLRHTSNEKLFF
j_gene: TRBJ1-5; d_gene: NA; v_gene: TRBV7-2; len: 15; abundance: NA; CDR3nt: TGTGCCAGCAGCTTAGGTGCGCGGAGCAATCAGCCCCAGCATTTT; CDR3aa: CASSLGARSNQPQHF
j_gene: TRBJ1-6; d_gene: TRBD1; v_gene: TRBV6-5; len: 15; abundance: NA; CDR3nt: TGTGCCAGCAGTTACTCGTCACAGGGGCAGTCACCCCTCCACTTT; CDR3aa: CASSYSSQGQSPLHF
j_gene: TRBJ2-1; d_gene: TRBD2; v_gene: TRBV5-1; len: 14; abundance: few; CDR3nt: TGCGCCAGCTCTACCGGGACTAGCGGGGGGGTACAGTTCTTC; CDR3aa: CASSTGTSGGVQFF
j_gene: TRBJ1-6; d_gene: NA; v_gene: TRBV28; len: 15; abundance: NA; CDR3nt: TGTGCCAGCAGTTTATTGGGGCAGGGGAATTCACCCCTCCACTTT; CDR3aa: CASSLLGQGNSPLHF
j_gene: TRBJ2-1; d_gene: TRBD1; v_gene: TRBV19; len: 16; abundance: NA; CDR3nt: TGTGCCAGTAGGGCTCCCGGACAGGGCACCTACAATGAGCAGTTCTTC; CDR3aa: CASRAPGQGTYNEQFF
j_gene: TRBJ1-1; d_gene: NA; v_gene: TRBV6-5; len: 14; abundance: NA; CDR3nt: TGTGCCAGCAGATTTAAAGCCCCGTATACTGAAGCTTTCTTT; CDR3aa: CASRFKAPYTEAFF
j_gene: TRBJ1-4; d_gene: NA; v_gene: TRBV7-2; len: 16; abundance: NA; CDR3nt: TGTGCCAGCAGCTTAGCGGTCGGGGTTATGAGTGAAAAACTGTTTTTT; CDR3aa: CASSLAVGVMSEKLFF
j_gene: TRBJ2-1; d_gene: TRBD2; v_gene: TRBV9; len: 15; abundance: NA; CDR3nt: TGTGCCAGCAGCGTAGCGAGCGGGAGTGGTCATGAGCAGTTCTTC; CDR3aa: CASSVASGSGHEQFF
j_gene: TRBJ2-3; d_gene: TRBD2; v_gene: TRBV2; len: 14; abundance: NA; CDR3nt: TGTGCCACTAGGGGTAGCGGGGTCACAGATACGCAGTATTTT; CDR3aa: CATRGSGVTDTQYF
j_gene: TRBJ2-5; d_gene: NA; v_gene: TRBV7-9; len: 14; abundance: NA; CDR3nt: TGTGCCAGCAGCTTATCAGGGGCTTCAGAGACCCAGTACTTC; CDR3aa: CASSLSGASETQYF
j_gene: TRBJ2-3; d_gene: NA; v_gene: TRBV7-6; len: 13; abundance: NA; CDR3nt: TGTGCCAGCAGCTTAAAGGTCGCAGATACGCAGTATTTT; CDR3aa: CASSLKVADTQYF
j_gene: TRBJ1-4; d_gene: TRBD1; v_gene: TRBV19; len: 15; abundance: NA; CDR3nt: TGTGCCAGTAGTGTTCCGGGACAGGGAAACCGGAGACTGTTTTTT; CDR3aa: CASSVPGQGNRRLFF
j_gene: TRBJ2-3; d_gene: NA; v_gene: TRBV30; len: 11; abundance: few; CDR3nt: TGTGCCTCTAAGATGAAGCATACGCAGTATTTT; CDR3aa: CASKMKHTQYF
j_gene: TRBJ1-6; d_gene: NA; v_gene: TRBV27; len: 13; abundance: NA; CDR3nt: TGTGCCAGCAGTTTCTACTATAATTCACCCCTCCACTTT; CDR3aa: CASSFYYNSPLHF
j_gene: TRBJ2-1; d_gene: TRBD2; v_gene: TRBV7-2; len: 16; abundance: NA; CDR3nt: TGTGCCAGCAGCTTAGGGACTAGCGGAAACAACAATGAGCAGTTCTTC; CDR3aa: CASSLGTSGNNNEQFF
j_gene: TRBJ2-7; d_gene: TRBD1; v_gene: TRBV18; len: 15; abundance: NA; CDR3nt: TGTGCCAGCTCACCCGACAGGGGTTTTGTGGGCGAGCAGTACTTC; CDR3aa: CASSPDRGFVGEQYF
j_gene: TRBJ1-3; d_gene: NA; v_gene: TRBV9; len: 17; abundance: NA; CDR3nt: TGTGCCAGCAGCGTAGCCCCGTGGATTAATGATGGAAACACCATATATTTT; CDR3aa: CASSVAPWINDGNTIYF
j_gene: TRBJ1-1; d_gene: NA; v_gene: TRBV29-1; len: 12; abundance: NA; CDR3nt: TGCAGCGTTGAGCGGATGAACACTGAAGCTTTCTTT; CDR3aa: CSVERMNTEAFF
j_gene: TRBJ1-2; d_gene: NA; v_gene: TRBV6-1; len: 13; abundance: few; CDR3nt: TGTGCCAGTGGCGTGGTGGCAGACTATGGCTACACCTTC; CDR3aa: CASGVVADYGYTF
j_gene: TRBJ2-3; d_gene: NA; v_gene: TRBV11-2; len: 16; abundance: NA; CDR3nt: TGTGCCAGCAGCTCCCTTCAGGGGAGGGGGGGGAATACGCAGTATTTT; CDR3aa: CASSSLQGRGGNTQYF
j_gene: TRBJ1-4; d_gene: TRBD1; v_gene: TRBV4-3; len: 14; abundance: few; CDR3nt: TGCGCCAGCAGCCTACTGACAGGGCATGAAAAACTGTTTTTT; CDR3aa: CASSLLTGHEKLFF